These 19 T cell receptor beta chains came from one sample sequenced in a study of blood T cell repertoires in COVID-19. Only in-frame clones appear in the TCRdb table, and some are missing; sequencing was by immunoSEQ multiplex PCR. The data hold over 250,000 clones, with approximately 90% observed a single time. Sample: peripheral blood. The receptors stem from a woman aged 55-69 years with acute or convalescent COVID-19.

The V gene is TRBV4-1, the J gene TRBJ2-5; D is possibly TRBD1 (5 bases). CDR1 and CDR2 (germline): MGHRA, YSYEKL. V gave up 3 bases and J gave up 5 bases, with 13 bases separating them. The CDR3 runs to 14 residues. This CDR3 is CASSQPTERETQYF. The CDR3 DNA is TGCGCCAGCAGCCAGCCGACAGAGAGGGAGACCCAGTACTTC.

V gene TRBV6-5 combines with J gene TRBJ1-1, with TRBD1 identical over 7 bases. The V segment lost 6 bases and the J segment 4 bases; nucleotides outside the gene matches: 5. Germline CDR1 reads MNHEY; CDR2 reads SVGAGI. This CDR3 is built from 13 residues. The CDR3 here is CASRIGTATEAFF. The CDR3 DNA reads TGTGCCAGCAGGATTGGGACAGCCACTGAAGCTTTCTTT.

The chain uses TRBV6-5 and TRBJ2-5; TRBD1 aligns across 7 bases. Germline CDR1 reads MNHEY; CDR2 reads SVGAGI. With 7 bases clipped from V and 1 base from J, the junction kept 3 bases outside the gene matches. This CDR3 is built from 13 residues. CDR3 residues: CASTGTAQETQYF. In nucleotides, the CDR3 is TGTGCCAGCACCGGGACAGCCCAAGAGACCCAGTACTTC.

The rearrangement joins TRBV28 to TRBJ1-2; 10 bases fit TRBD1. The V gene's germline CDR1 is MDHEN and CDR2 SYDVKM. The ends lost 4 bases at V and 5 bases at J; junction bases unmatched: 19. The CDR3 is 19 residues long. Here the CDR3 reads CASSSRDRGSPDTKYGYTF. The CDR3 DNA follows: TGTGCCAGCAGTTCCCGGGACAGGGGTTCGCCGGATACAAAATATGGCTACACCTTC.

The chain joins TRBV5-4 to TRBJ1-3; D gene ambiguous. CDR3 length: 12 amino acids. V was cut by 0 bases and J by 4 bases, with 2 bases left in between. From germline, CDR1 is SGHNT and CDR2 YYREEE (reference sequence). The CDR3 loop reads CASSLAGNTIYF. The CDR3, as DNA: TGTGCCAGCAGCTTGGCGGGAAACACCATATATTTT.

This chain connects TRBV11-2 to TRBJ2-5; 9 bases line up with TRBD2. The CDR3 is 17 amino acids. J lost 4 bases, V lost 5 bases, and 14 bases had no gene match. From germline, CDR1 is SGHAT and CDR2 FQNNGV. The CDR3 DNA reads as TGTGCCAGCAGCGGGGGGCTAGCGGGAATAGGCAGAGAGACCCAGTACTTC. Protein: CASSGGLAGIGRETQYF.

The rearrangement uses TRBV28 and TRBJ2-1, with unresolved D. The CDR3 totals 12 residues. Trimming pared 8 bases from V and 7 bases from J, leaving 12 bases between. Germline V gives CDR1 MDHEN, CDR2 SYDVKM. In nucleotides, the CDR3 is TGTGCCAGCGGGCCCCAGTGGAATGAGCAGTTCTTC. It is translated as CASGPQWNEQFF.

V usage is TRBV2 and J usage is TRBJ1-2; tentatively, D is TRBD1 (6 bases). V was shortened by 8 bases and J by 8 bases, with 15 bases between the two germline ends. The CDR3 has 12 amino acids. The germline CDR1 and CDR2 sequences are SNHLY and FYNNEI. The CDR3 protein is CASGMDSYGYTF. DNA for the CDR3: TGTGCCAGCGGAATGGACAGCTACGGCTACACCTTC. Complete variable domain (other parts from reference TRBV2 and TRBJ1-2): EPEVTQTPSHQVTQMGQEVILRCVPISNHLYFYWYRQILGQKVEFLVSFYNNEISEKSEIFDDQFSVERPDGSNFTLKIRSTKLEDSAMYFCASGMDSYGYTFGSGTRLTVV.

The rearrangement links TRBV19 to TRBJ2-7; 9 bases map to TRBD1. This CDR3 is 15 amino acids long. V lost 5 bases and J lost 2; bases outside the gene matches: 7. Germline assignment: CDR1 LNHDA and CDR2 SQIVND (reference sequence). CDR3 sequence (DNA): TGTGCCAGTAGTGCGGGACAGGGAAGCGCCTACGAGCAGTACTTC. It translates to CASSAGQGSAYEQYF.

The gene calls are TRBV28 and TRBJ1-5; 8 positions match TRBD1. The CDR3 extends over 14 amino acids. Trimming took 3 bases from V and 7 from J; bases not matched to a gene: 5. Germline V gene data show CDR1 as MDHEN and CDR2 as SYDVKM. The CDR3, as DNA: TGTGCCAGCAGTTTCACAGGGGGGTGGCAGCCCCAGCATTTT. Translating it yields CASSFTGGWQPQHF.

This chain connects TRBV4-3 to TRBJ2-5, with 7 bases lining up with TRBD2. The CDR3 spans 13 residues. The V and J ends lost 1 base and 4 bases, in that order; junction bases with no gene match: 0. CDR1 LGHNA and CDR2 YSLEER come from the germline V gene. CDR3 protein: CASSQGLAETQYF. The CDR3 DNA follows: TGCGCCAGCAGCCAAGGACTAGCAGAGACCCAGTACTTC.

The chain joins TRBV7-9 to TRBJ1-3, with 9 nucleotides matching TRBD1. The CDR3 is 16 amino acids. Trimming removed 5 bases from V and 2 bases from J; junction bases left unmatched: 7. Germline loops: CDR1 SEHNR, CDR2 FQNEAQ (reference sequence). CDR3 DNA: TGTGCCAGCAGCCCCCGTGGGACAGGGACTGGAAACACCATATATTTT. Its translation: CASSPRGTGTGNTIYF.

The V gene is TRBV4-3, the J gene TRBJ2-7, with 10 bases matching TRBD1. The germline V gene has CDR1 LGHNA and CDR2 YSLEER. The CDR3 is 14 amino acids. V lost 4 bases and J lost 5; bases outside the gene matches: 5. The CDR3, as DNA: TGCGCCAGCAGCCTCCGGGACAGGGGTCACGAGCAGTACTTC. Translation: CASSLRDRGHEQYF.

The chain has TRBV4-1 and TRBJ1-1; D gene uncertain. Germline CDR1 and CDR2: MGHRA and YSYEKL. V gave up 1 base and J gave up 1 base, with 4 bases separating them. The CDR3 runs 13 residues. The CDR3, as DNA: TGCGCCAGCAGCCAAGTCGGGAACACTGAAGCTTTCTTT. Its protein product is CASSQVGNTEAFF.

The chain combines TRBV9 with TRBJ2-2; 14 bases align to TRBD2. Germline lookup yields CDR1 SGDLS and CDR2 YYNGEE. V was clipped by 3 bases and J by 6 bases; unmatched bases: 13. The CDR3 covers 19 residues. CDR3 sequence: CASSATAGTSGSRPGELFF. The CDR3 DNA sequence: TGTGCCAGCAGCGCTACAGCCGGGACTAGCGGGAGTCGGCCCGGGGAGCTGTTTTTT.

This chain joins TRBV21-1 and TRBJ2-1; TRBD1, the D gene given by the table, was not confirmed from the DNA. TRBV21-1 is shown as a pseudogene. This CDR3 is 13 amino acids long. The CDR3 bases are TGTGCCAGCAGCATGAGTTTAGGGGATGAGCAGTTCTTC. The encoded protein is CASSMSLGDEQFF.

This chain links TRBV9 with TRBJ2-1; 15 bases fit TRBD2. Trimming took 0 bases from V and 7 from J; bases not matched to a gene: 8. Germline V gene sequence: CDR1 SGDLS, CDR2 YYNGEE. The CDR3 runs 18 residues. The CDR3 spells CASSVVGLAGGPSNEQFF. Here the CDR3 DNA reads TGTGCCAGCAGCGTAGTCGGACTAGCGGGGGGGCCTTCGAATGAGCAGTTCTTC.

The V call is TRBV29-1, the J call TRBJ2-7; tentative D call: TRBD1 (5 bases). Germline V lookup: CDR1 SQVTM, CDR2 ANQGSEA. CDR3 length: 12 residues. V was clipped by 5 bases and J by 4 bases, with 12 bases between them. The CDR3 nucleotides read TGCAGCGTTAAGGTGGGGCCTTACGAGCAGTACTTC. The encoded protein is CSVKVGPYEQYF.

This chain connects TRBV7-6 to TRBJ2-7; 7 nucleotides align to TRBD2. From germline, CDR1 is SGHVS and CDR2 FNYEAQ. J lost 3 bases, V lost 2 bases, and 7 bases had no gene match. The CDR3 is made up of 15 amino acids. DNA of the CDR3: TGTGCCAGCAGCTTATTGCTGGGGGGGGACTACGAGCAGTACTTC. Translated, it gives CASSLLLGGDYEQYF. The full variable domain, in which reference TRBV7-6 and TRBJ2-7 provide the parts outside the CDR3, is GAGVSQSPRYKVTKRGQDVALRCDPISGHVSLYWYRQALGQGPEFLTYFNYEAQQDKSGLPNDRFSAERPEGSISTLTIQRTEQRDSAMYRCASSLLLGGDYEQYFGPGTRLTVT.